These 5 T cell receptor beta chains originate from one sample sequenced in a study of CD8 T cells in Susac syndrome. cDNA came from around 0.5 to 1 ug RNA primed by random hexamers. TCRdb re-called the immunoSEQ multiplex PCR reads through MiXCR, storing one row per CDR3 protein. Altogether 180,000 or so distinct CDR3 sequences are present, about 95% being singletons, with the ten largest covering around 0.11%. Sequenced sample: CD4+ T cells from PBMCs. These receptor sequences come from a human donor in good health.

The chain combines TRBV27 with TRBJ2-3; D tentatively fits TRBD1 or TRBD2 (6 bases each). V lost 5 bases, J lost 7 bases, and 13 bases lay in between. This CDR3 spans 13 amino acids. Germline CDR1 and CDR2: MNHEY and SMNVEV (reference sequence). The CDR3 nucleotides are TGTGCCAGCAGTAATACGGGGGCAAATACGCAGTATTTT. It encodes CASSNTGANTQYF.

The table lists this clonotype with a count of one. This chain joins TRBV20-1 and TRBJ2-5, with 8 bases that match TRBD1. Germline CDR1 reads DFQATT; CDR2 reads SNEGSKA (reference sequence). J gave up 5 bases and V 6 bases, and 11 bases lay outside the gene matches. CDR3 length: 14 amino acids. For the CDR3, the DNA is TGCAGTGCGCTGACAGGGGCGGGACGGGAGACCCAGTACTTC. Translating gives CSALTGAGRETQYF.

V usage is TRBV20-1 and J usage is TRBJ2-1; D may be TRBD2 (8 bases). Germline CDR1 reads DFQATT; CDR2 reads SNEGSKA (reference sequence). The CDR3 has 17 amino acids. V lost 3 bases to trimming and J lost 3 bases, with 21 bases between them. DNA for the CDR3: TGCAGTGCTAGCCCCAGCGGGAGAGGGGGCGTCTACAATGAGCAGTTCTTC. Its protein product is CSASPSGRGGVYNEQFF.

The chain carries TRBV3-1 and TRBJ2-5; TRBD1 agrees at 7 bases. The ends lost 3 bases at V and 1 base at J; junction bases unmatched: 8. The CDR3 loop spans 16 amino acids. Germline loops: CDR1 LGHDT, CDR2 YNNKEL (reference sequence). The CDR3 region has the DNA TGTGCCAGCAGCCACCGAACTAGGGGGCTCCAAGAGACCCAGTACTTC. Translated, it gives CASSHRTRGLQETQYF.

The chain employs TRBV7-9 and TRBJ1-2; perhaps TRBD1 as D (6 bases). V lost 3 bases and J 4 bases, leaving 15 bases between the germline ends. Germline V gene data show CDR1 as SEHNR and CDR2 as FQNEAQ (reference sequence). The CDR3 covers 15 residues. The CDR3 loop reads CASSFAGQQFYGYTF. CDR3 nucleotides: TGTGCCAGCAGCTTCGCCGGACAGCAATTCTATGGCTACACCTTC.